Shown below are 32 T cell receptor beta chains from a single sample sequenced in a study of cytotoxic CD8 clonotypes in ibrutinib-treated CLL. Some clones are missing from TCRdb's copy, which holds only in-frame ones; the method was immunoSEQ multiplex PCR. The data show some 300,000 clones, about 80% seen once. The specimen comprised PBMCs, sampled before ibrutinib treatment. The receptors come from a human donor with chronic lymphocytic leukemia.

This clone was detected only a few times. The chain couples TRBV2 to TRBJ2-7, with D perhaps TRBD1 (6 bases). Germline CDR1 is SNHLY and CDR2 is FYNNEI. Trimming pared 6 bases from V and 3 bases from J, leaving 18 bases between. This CDR3 has 15 residues. CDR3 loop: CASSNVGQRSYEQYF. In nucleotides, the CDR3 is TGTGCCAGCAGCAACGTGGGACAACGAAGCTACGAGCAGTACTTC.

The chain couples TRBV19 to TRBJ1-2; possibly TRBD1 for D (5 bases). The ends were cut back, 5 bases at V and 0 bases at J, with 7 bases in the middle. Germline V gene lookup returns CDR1 LNHDA and CDR2 SQIVND (reference sequence). This CDR3 region has 13 residues. This chain's CDR3 is CASSPDTNYGYTF. DNA of the CDR3: TGTGCCAGTAGTCCGGACACTAACTATGGCTACACCTTC.

The rearrangement links TRBV25-1 to TRBJ2-1; D remains ambiguous. The CDR3 is made up of 16 amino acids. V was shortened by 2 bases and J by 0 bases, with 11 bases between the two germline ends. The V gene's germline CDR1 is MGHDK and CDR2 SYGVNS. The CDR3 DNA reads TGTGCCAGCAGTGAACTCGACCTCGGCTCCTACAATGAGCAGTTCTTC. Translation: CASSELDLGSYNEQFF.

This sequence joins TRBV6-4 and TRBJ2-3, with D unresolved. Germline V lookup: CDR1 MRHNA, CDR2 SNTAGT. Deletions cut 5 bases from V and 4 bases from J, with 13 bases between. This CDR3 is 14 amino acids long. The CDR3 sequence is CASSRDEGPDTQYF. In DNA form, the CDR3 reads TGTGCCAGCAGTCGAGACGAAGGGCCAGATACGCAGTATTTT.

This clone has just one count. The chain recombines TRBV29-1 with TRBJ2-7; D is uncertain. The CDR3 loop spans 12 amino acids. Trimming took off 6 bases at V and 3 bases at J, with 12 bases between the two ends. Germline V gene data show CDR1 as SQVTM and CDR2 as ANQGSEA. CDR3 in amino acids: CSVGRAGYEQYF. The CDR3 DNA follows: TGCAGCGTCGGCCGCGCTGGCTACGAGCAGTACTTC.

This clone was found many times. CDR3 amino acids: CASAPGVAGVETQYF. As DNA, the CDR3 is TGTGCCAGTGCCCCGGGGGTAGCGGGAGTGGAGACCCAGTACTTC. The V call is TRBV19, the J call TRBJ2-5; 9 bases are shared with TRBD2. Trimming took 8 bases from V and 5 from J; bases not matched to a gene: 12. The CDR3 has 15 amino acids. From germline, CDR1 is LNHDA and CDR2 SQIVND (reference sequence).

The V call is TRBV7-9, the J call TRBJ1-2; no clear D gene. Germline loops: CDR1 SEHNR, CDR2 FQNEAQ (reference sequence). Between the trimmed V and J ends, which lost 1 base and 2 bases, there was a span of 8 bases. This CDR3 spans 14 amino acids. For the CDR3, the DNA is TGTGCCAGCAGCTTAGGGGTAGGAAACTATGGCTACACCTTC. Protein: CASSLGVGNYGYTF. Variable domain in full (rest from reference TRBV7-9 and TRBJ1-2): DTGVSQNPRHKITKRGQNVTFRCDPISEHNRLYWYRQTLGQGPEFLTYFQNEAQLEKSRLLSDRFSAERPKGSFSTLEIQRTEQGDSAMYLCASSLGVGNYGYTFGSGTRLTVV.

The V and J genes are TRBV6-5 and TRBJ2-3; TRBD1 agrees at 10 bases. CDR3 size: 13 residues. The germline CDR1 and CDR2 sequences are MNHEY and SVGAGI. V trimming: 6 bases; J trimming: 7 bases; junction bases outside the gene matches: 4. The CDR3 bases are TGTGCCAGCAGGCGACAGGGGGCGCATACGCAGTATTTT. It is translated as CASRRQGAHTQYF.

The chain links TRBV30 to TRBJ1-3; D unclear. This CDR3 spans 15 amino acids. The germline CDR1 and CDR2 sequences are GTSNPN and SVGIG (reference sequence). V dropped 2 bases and J dropped 4 bases, with 15 bases sitting between them. This CDR3 reads CAWSSRGQLGNTIYF. The CDR3 DNA reads TGTGCCTGGAGTTCGCGGGGTCAGCTCGGAAACACCATATATTTT.

The chain links TRBV7-8 to TRBJ1-1, with unresolved D. Trimming removed 2 bases from V and 4 bases from J, with 11 bases in between. The CDR3 contains 14 residues. CDR1 is SGHVS, CDR2 FQNEAQ, per germline. The CDR3 nucleotides are TGTGCCAGCAGCTTACTGGGCTATGGCACTGAAGCTTTCTTT. It specifies CASSLLGYGTEAFF.

The gene calls are TRBV5-1 and TRBJ2-7; D ambiguous. The germline V gene has CDR1 SGHRS and CDR2 YFSETQ. The CDR3 runs to 14 residues. Trimming took off 4 bases at V and 5 bases at J, with 16 bases between the two ends. The CDR3 sequence: CASSRKGPQDEQYF. The CDR3 DNA is TGCGCCAGCAGCCGTAAAGGACCTCAAGACGAGCAGTACTTC.

This chain uses TRBV10-3 with TRBJ2-1, with a possible D match to TRBD2 (6 bases). The CDR3 consists of 16 residues. Deletions cut 8 bases from V and 5 bases from J, with 22 bases between. Germline CDR1 is ENHRY and CDR2 is SYGVKD. CDR3 region: CAIRPSELGRNNEQFF. The CDR3, as DNA: TGTGCCATCCGCCCTAGCGAACTGGGGCGAAACAATGAGCAGTTCTTC.

The J gene is TRBJ2-5, the V gene TRBV5-6, with D hard to call. Deletions cut 4 bases from V and 2 bases from J, with 12 bases between. This CDR3 region has 14 residues. Per germline, CDR1 SGHDT and CDR2 YYEEEE. The CDR3 DNA follows: TGTGCCAGCAGCCCGGTCGCGTTACAAGAGACCCAGTACTTC. It translates to CASSPVALQETQYF. Complete variable domain (other parts from reference TRBV5-6 and TRBJ2-5): DAGVTQSPTHLIKTRGQQVTLRCSPKSGHDTVSWYQQALGQGPQFIFQYYEEEERQRGNFPDRFSGHQFPNYSSELNVNALLLGDSALYLCASSPVALQETQYFGPGTRLLVL.

This chain connects TRBV7-9 to TRBJ2-7, with D tentatively TRBD2 (5 bases). CDR3 length equals 15 residues. V was shortened by 3 bases and J by 4 bases, with 16 bases between the two germline ends. CDR1 SEHNR and CDR2 FQNEAQ come from the germline V gene (reference sequence). In nucleotides, the CDR3 is TGTGCCAGCAGCTTGGACTCCATCGACTTTTACGAGCAGTACTTC. Residues: CASSLDSIDFYEQYF.

The V gene is TRBV19, the J gene TRBJ2-1, with 7 bases that match TRBD2. Looked up from germline, CDR1 is LNHDA and CDR2 is SQIVND (reference sequence). Losses at the gene ends were 7 bases for V and 1 base for J; bases not matched to a gene: 7. The CDR3 sequence is 15 residues long. CDR3 sequence (DNA): TGTGCCAGTAAGGCGCGGGAGTTGTCCTACAATGAGCAGTTCTTC. Encoded protein: CASKARELSYNEQFF.

This chain uses TRBV19 with TRBJ1-5; TRBD1 matches 7 bases. The CDR3 has 14 residues. Per germline, CDR1 LNHDA and CDR2 SQIVND (reference sequence). Trimming took 3 bases from V and 1 from J; bases not matched to a gene: 0. The CDR3, as DNA: TGTGCCAGTAGTATGACAGGGAGCAATCAGCCCCAGCATTTT. The encoded protein is CASSMTGSNQPQHF.

The rearrangement uses TRBV4-3 and TRBJ2-1, with a possible D match to TRBD2 (6 bases). Germline CDR1 LGHNA, CDR2 YSLEER. The CDR3 length is 14 residues. Trimming shortened V by 6 bases and J by 3 bases, and 12 bases separated the two germline ends. The chain's CDR3 is CASRWRDDYNEQFF. CDR3 DNA sequence: TGCGCCAGCAGATGGCGGGATGACTACAATGAGCAGTTCTTC.

V gene TRBV6-1 combines with J gene TRBJ2-3, with D unresolved. Trimming shortened V by 7 bases and J by 0 bases, and 11 bases separated the two germline ends. The CDR3 consists of 14 residues. Germline CDR1 reads MNHNS; CDR2 reads SASEGT. This chain's CDR3 is CASMKFLSTDTQYF. CDR3 sequence (DNA): TGTGCCAGCATGAAGTTCTTGAGCACAGATACGCAGTATTTT.

This chain uses TRBV13 with TRBJ2-7; no clear D. Trimming removed 5 bases at V and 1 base at J, with 12 bases between. Germline V gives CDR1 PRHDT, CDR2 FYEKMQ (reference sequence). The CDR3 extends over 14 amino acids. The CDR3 region has the DNA TGTGCCAGCAGCACCCACGTCGGGTCCTACGAGCAGTACTTC. This encodes CASSTHVGSYEQYF.

This clone was seen once. The chain joins TRBV5-1 to TRBJ2-7; D ambiguous. Trimming removed 0 bases from V and 3 bases from J, with 7 bases in between. Germline lookup yields CDR1 SGHRS and CDR2 YFSETQ. This CDR3 is built from 13 residues. The CDR3 nucleotides read TGCGCCAGCAGCTTGGCGGCGGTCTACGAGCAGTACTTC. Its protein product is CASSLAAVYEQYF.

This clone was detected ten times or more. The rearrangement joins TRBV9 to TRBJ1-1; the D is unclear. This CDR3 comprises 12 residues. The V end lost 2 bases, the J end lost 3 bases, and 5 bases lay between the germline ends. The germline gives CDR1 SGDLS, CDR2 YYNGEE. CDR3 in amino acids: CASSVGDTEAFF. The CDR3 region has the DNA TGTGCCAGCAGCGTTGGTGACACTGAAGCTTTCTTT.

This clone has just one count. This sample includes further DNA sequences coding for the same CDR3. V usage is TRBV11-3 and J usage is TRBJ2-1; D gene uncertain. Germline lookup yields CDR1 SGHNT and CDR2 YENEEA. Trimming shortened V by 0 bases and J by 5 bases, and 5 bases separated the two germline ends. The CDR3 runs 13 residues. CDR3 bases: TGTGCCAGCAGCTTAGATAGGAACAATGAGCAGTTCTTC. This encodes CASSLDRNNEQFF.

The J gene is TRBJ2-1, the V gene TRBV9; D possibly matches TRBD1 or TRBD2 (5 bases each). CDR1 and CDR2 from the germline V gene are SGDLS and YYNGEE. This CDR3 is 15 amino acids long. Trimming shortened V by 0 bases and J by 5 bases, and 12 bases separated the two germline ends. CDR3 DNA sequence: TGTGCCAGCAGCGTAGGGGGGAGCCAGCACAATGAGCAGTTCTTC. It encodes CASSVGGSQHNEQFF.

The V call is TRBV4-3, the J call TRBJ2-7, with 10 bases aligning to TRBD2. The CDR3 is made up of 18 amino acids. The V segment lost 1 base and the J segment 5 bases; nucleotides outside the gene matches: 14. CDR1 and CDR2 from the germline V gene are LGHNA and YSLEER. The CDR3 spells CASSQGSILAGPRDEQYF. The CDR3 coding sequence is TGCGCCAGCAGCCAAGGATCCATACTAGCGGGACCTCGGGACGAGCAGTACTTC.

J is TRBJ2-1 and V is TRBV9, with 7 positions matching TRBD2. CDR1 is SGDLS, CDR2 YYNGEE, per germline. J gave up 5 bases and V 0 bases, and 2 bases lay outside the gene matches. The CDR3 sequence is 14 residues long. CDR3 sequence: CASSVAGGNNEQFF. Written as DNA, the CDR3 is TGTGCCAGCAGCGTAGCGGGAGGAAACAATGAGCAGTTCTTC.

The chain joins TRBV28 to TRBJ2-5; possible D gene TRBD1, 5 bases. The CDR3 runs to 13 residues. V lost 7 bases, J lost 0 bases, and 9 bases lay in between. Germline-derived CDR1 and CDR2 are MDHEN and SYDVKM. This CDR3 is CASTKGDQETQYF. The CDR3 DNA reads as TGTGCCAGCACAAAAGGGGACCAAGAGACCCAGTACTTC.

This clone has a handful of counts. The V gene is TRBV4-2, the J gene TRBJ2-1, with TRBD2 as a possible D gene (5 bases). The length of the CDR3 is 16 residues. The germline V and J ends were trimmed by 3 bases and 7 bases, with 19 bases remaining between them. Looked up from germline, CDR1 is LGHNA and CDR2 is YNFKEQ. CDR3 sequence reads: CASSQPTRSGSNEQFF. CDR3 bases: TGTGCCAGCAGCCAGCCAACTAGATCCGGTTCGAATGAGCAGTTCTTC.

This chain uses TRBV11-2 with TRBJ1-1, with TRBD1 matching over 8 bases. With V trimmed by 5 bases and J by 0 bases, 5 bases remained unmatched. The CDR3 loop spans 15 amino acids. Germline V gives CDR1 SGHAT, CDR2 FQNNGV. The CDR3 sequence: CASSVRTGMNTEAFF. The CDR3 DNA is TGTGCCAGCAGCGTCCGGACAGGGATGAACACTGAAGCTTTCTTT.

The V call is TRBV5-1, the J call TRBJ2-1; D is ambiguous. The CDR3 runs 15 residues. CDR1 is SGHRS and CDR2 is YFSETQ in the germline V gene. V was pared by 2 bases and J by 1 base, with 10 bases between. The CDR3 DNA reads as TGCGCCAGCAGCTTCACCGCAGTTTCCTACAATGAGCAGTTCTTC. As protein: CASSFTAVSYNEQFF.

The chain employs TRBV19 and TRBJ1-5; 10 positions match TRBD1. This CDR3 contains 15 residues. Germline-derived CDR1 and CDR2 are LNHDA and SQIVND (reference sequence). V lost 6 bases to trimming and J lost 2 bases; unmatched junction nucleotides: 4. CDR3 coding DNA: TGTGCCAGTAGCTTAGGACAGGGGGGCAATCAGCCCCAGCATTTT. Its protein product is CASSLGQGGNQPQHF.

This chain uses TRBV7-2 with TRBJ2-7, with D hard to call. The germline V and J ends were trimmed by 2 bases and 5 bases, with 4 bases remaining between them. CDR1 and CDR2 from the germline V gene are SGHTA and FQGNSA. This CDR3 has 11 amino acids. The CDR3 DNA is TGTGCCAGCAGCTTATATCACGAGCAGTACTTC. Translating it yields CASSLYHEQYF.

The chain has TRBV20-1 and TRBJ2-7; no clear D. The CDR3 has 11 amino acids. CDR1 and CDR2 (germline): DFQATT, SNEGSKA (reference sequence). The ends were cut back, 5 bases at V and 1 base at J, with 6 bases in the middle. The chain's CDR3 is CSAGISYEQYF. CDR3 in DNA: TGCAGTGCTGGGATATCCTACGAGCAGTACTTC.